Described below is a single TCR beta chain sequence and its context. The antigen is undetermined. The data belong to a study of T-cell memory formation after mild COVID-19. Study information: TCR clusters were mostly confined to one donor each. Overall study findings and caveats: Pre-infection memory already had some responding clones, implying cross-reactive memory joined.

From the 5' RACE reads, TCRdb called clonotypes with MiXCR, one entry per CDR3 protein. The data contain hundreds of thousands of distinct CDR3 sequences, approximately 24% of them singletons. The CDR3 is 19 amino acids. In germline, CDR1 is MNHEY, CDR2 SVGAGI. After removal of 3 bases from V and 4 bases from J, the junction contained 19 bases not matched to a gene. The sequence was obtained from an adult woman who had mild COVID-19 (a few samples of this study predate the infection). Cell type and time point are not known. The genes are TRBV6-5 and TRBJ1-2, with 8 positions matching TRBD1. The sample comprised PBMCs or a T cell subset sorted from them (not recorded which). In nucleotides, the CDR3 is TGTGCCAGCAGTTATAAAGTGGCAGGGGGCTCTGCCAGTTTCTATGGCTACACCTTC. Its translation is CASSYKVAGGSASFYGYTF.